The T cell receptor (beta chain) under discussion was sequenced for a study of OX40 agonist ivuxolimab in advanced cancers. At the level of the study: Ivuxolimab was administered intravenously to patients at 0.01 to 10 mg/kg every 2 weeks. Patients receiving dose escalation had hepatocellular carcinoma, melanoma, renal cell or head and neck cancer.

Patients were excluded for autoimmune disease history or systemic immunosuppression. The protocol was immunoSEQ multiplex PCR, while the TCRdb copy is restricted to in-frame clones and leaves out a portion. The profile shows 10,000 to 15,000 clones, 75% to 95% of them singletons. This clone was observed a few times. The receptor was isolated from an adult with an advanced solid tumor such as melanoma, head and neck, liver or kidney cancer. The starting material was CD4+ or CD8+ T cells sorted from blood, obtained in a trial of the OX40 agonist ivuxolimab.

The CDR3 is CASSETSGGQETQYF. Here the CDR3 DNA reads TGTGCCAGCAGCGAAACTAGCGGGGGGCAGGAGACCCAGTACTTC. The chain couples TRBV5-6 to TRBJ2-5, with 12 bases lining up with TRBD2. Trimming removed 4 bases from V and 5 bases from J; junction bases left unmatched: 6. Germline CDR1 reads SGHDT; CDR2 reads YYEEEE. This CDR3 region has 15 residues.